This is a list of T cell receptor beta chains from one sample in a study of OX40 agonist ivuxolimab in advanced cancers. The protocol was immunoSEQ multiplex PCR, while the TCRdb copy is restricted to in-frame clones and leaves out a portion. There are about 64,000 clones in the sample; almost 85% occur only once, and about 9.1% lies in the top ten. The sample was CD4+ or CD8+ T cells sorted from blood, taken in a trial of the OX40 agonist ivuxolimab. These receptors were obtained from an adult with an advanced solid tumor such as melanoma, head and neck, liver or kidney cancer. Both conserved end residues are part of each CDR3. Fields, in order: clone size, J gene, D gene, V gene, CDR3 DNA, CDR3 protein. D genes are given only for firm matches. Not every row has a clone size; where given, it reads once, few, many or a size class.

>.|TRBJ2-3|TRBD2|TRBV5-4
TGTGCCAGCAGCCCCGGGACTAGCGGGAGACGAGTAGGAGATACGCAGTATTTT
CASSPGTSGRRVGDTQYF
>.|TRBJ2-3|TRBD2|TRBV4-3
TGCGCCAGCAGCCAAGATCTTGATTCGGACTTCCTAGCGGGAGATACGCAGTATTTT
CASSQDLDSDFLAGDTQYF
>.|TRBJ1-3|.|TRBV5-1
TGCGCCAGCAGCTACCAGGGAACTGGAAACACCATATATTTT
CASSYQGTGNTIYF
>.|TRBJ2-3|.|TRBV5-1
TGCGCCAGCAGCTTGGAAAGGGCCCGACGGGATACGCAGTATTTT
CASSLERARRDTQYF
>.|TRBJ1-1|.|TRBV19
TGTGCCAGTAGTAAGCAGCCGATGAACACTGAAGCTTTCTTT
CASSKQPMNTEAFF
>once|TRBJ2-5|.|TRBV28
TGTGCCAGCAGTTCCTCAGGGCTCGGCCAGGAGACCCAGTACTTC
CASSSSGLGQETQYF
>.|TRBJ2-5|.|TRBV11-3
TGTGCCAGCAGCCGGACAGTCCAAGAGACCCAGTACTTC
CASSRTVQETQYF
>.|TRBJ2-7|TRBD2|TRBV19
TGTGCCAGTATCCTTGACGGGGGGAGCTACGAGCAGTACTTC
CASILDGGSYEQYF
>.|TRBJ1-4|.|TRBV28
TGTGCCACTATGACAGCAACTAATGAAAAACTGTTTTTT
CATMTATNEKLFF
>.|TRBJ1-5|.|TRBV5-1
TGCGCCAGCAGCTTGGATGATCTCCAGCCCCAGCATTTT
CASSLDDLQPQHF
>.|TRBJ1-5|TRBD1|TRBV5-1
TGCGCCAGCAGTCCCGGGACAGAGGGACAGCCCCAGCATTTT
CASSPGTEGQPQHF